This T cell receptor beta chain was sequenced in a study of T-cell memory formation after mild COVID-19. Across the study: TCR clusters were largely donor specific. Points from the study as a whole: There were some responding clones in pre-infection memory, which suggested that cross-reactive memory had joined. The authors left the SARS-CoV-2 specificity of second-wave clones peaking on day 37 unconfirmed.

Trimming shortened V by 9 bases and J by 5 bases, and 10 bases separated the two germline ends. The germline CDR1 and CDR2 sequences are KGHDR and SFDVKD. CDR3 size: 12 residues. TCRdb re-analysed the 5' RACE reads in MiXCR, keeping a single row per CDR3 protein. The sample contains roughly 450,000 distinct CDR3 sequences, roughly 18% of which appear only once. Note on this clonotype: As yet, its antigen is unknown.

Sequences were obtained from PBMCs or a T cell subset sorted from them (not recorded which). The V call is TRBV24-1, the J call TRBJ2-1, with a possible D match to TRBD2 (6 bases). The source of this sequence is an adult woman who had mild COVID-19 (a few samples of this study predate the infection). Cell type and time point are not known. The CDR3 DNA reads TGTGCCACCGGGGGGAGTCACAATGAGCAGTTCTTC. It codes for CATGGSHNEQFF.